This TCR beta chain was documented in a study of a mutant IDH1 vaccine in newly diagnosed glioma. The assay was immunoSEQ multiplex PCR, and TCRdb's table has in-frame clones only and misses some. This table has roughly 35,000 clones, 80% to 90% appearing once. As for time point: baseline, week 1 (first vaccination visit). Documented treatment: pre-vaccination baseline after standard-of-care therapy. Germline lookup yields CDR1 SGHTA and CDR2 FQGNSA. V was pared by 2 bases and J by 3 bases, with 11 bases between. The CDR3 sequence is 15 residues long. Material: PBMCs, obtained from a glioma patient treated with radiotherapy, temozolomide or both. This receptor was taken from a woman aged 40 to 50 with glioma. This chain links TRBV7-2 with TRBJ1-5; TRBD1 might be the D (5 bases). This chain's CDR3 is CASSLNRWDNQPQHF. The CDR3 DNA reads TGTGCCAGCAGCTTAAACAGGTGGGACAATCAGCCCCAGCATTTT.